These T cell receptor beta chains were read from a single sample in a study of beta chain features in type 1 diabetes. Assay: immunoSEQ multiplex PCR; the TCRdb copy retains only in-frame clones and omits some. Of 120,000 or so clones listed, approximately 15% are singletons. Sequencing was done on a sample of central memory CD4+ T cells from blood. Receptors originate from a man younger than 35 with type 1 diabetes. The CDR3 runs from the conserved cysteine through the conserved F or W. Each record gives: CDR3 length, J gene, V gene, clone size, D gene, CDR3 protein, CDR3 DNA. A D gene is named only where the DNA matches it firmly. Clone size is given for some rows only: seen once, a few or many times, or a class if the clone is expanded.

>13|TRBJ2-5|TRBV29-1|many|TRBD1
CSVEARGQETQYF
TGCAGCGTTGAAGCCAGGGGGCAAGAGACCCAGTACTTC
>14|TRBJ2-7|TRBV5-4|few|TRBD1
CASSPGQASYEQYF
TGTGCCAGCAGCCCTGGACAGGCGTCCTACGAGCAGTACTTC
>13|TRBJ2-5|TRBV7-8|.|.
CASSPGPTGTQYF
TGTGCCAGCAGTCCGGGACCAACGGGGACCCAGTACTTC
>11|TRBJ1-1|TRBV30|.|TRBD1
CAWSRQGEAFF
TGTGCCTGGAGCCGACAGGGTGAAGCTTTCTTT
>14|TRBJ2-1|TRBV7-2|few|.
CASLTGRSYNEQFF
TGTGCCAGCCTCACGGGGAGGTCCTACAATGAGCAGTTCTTC
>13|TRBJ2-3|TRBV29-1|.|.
CSVPSTGRDTQYF
TGCAGCGTCCCATCGACAGGGAGGGATACGCAGTATTTT
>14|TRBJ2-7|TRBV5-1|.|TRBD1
CASTTGTGSYEQYF
TGCGCCAGCACCACCGGGACAGGGTCCTACGAGCAGTACTTC
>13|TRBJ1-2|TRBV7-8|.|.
CASSLGADYGYTF
TGTGCCAGCAGCTTAGGTGCAGACTATGGCTACACCTTC
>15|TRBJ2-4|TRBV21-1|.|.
CASSKAIPGKNIQYF
TGTGCCAGCAGCAAAGCAATCCCAGGGAAAAACATTCAGTACTTC
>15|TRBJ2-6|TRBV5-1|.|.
CASSLVGDGANVLTF
TGCGCCAGCAGCTTGGTTGGGGATGGGGCCAACGTCCTGACTTTC
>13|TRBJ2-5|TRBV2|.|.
CASSEVREETQYF
TGTGCCAGCAGTGAAGTTAGGGAAGAGACCCAGTACTTC
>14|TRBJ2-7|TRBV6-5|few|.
CASSFGGGTYEQYF
TGTGCCAGCAGCTTCGGAGGGGGTACCTACGAGCAGTACTTC
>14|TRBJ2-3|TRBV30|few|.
CAWSAPSGTDTQYF
TGTGCCTGGAGTGCCCCTAGCGGCACAGATACGCAGTATTTT
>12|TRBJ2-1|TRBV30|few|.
CAWSVPRGWQFF
TGTGCCTGGAGTGTACCACGGGGGTGGCAGTTCTTC
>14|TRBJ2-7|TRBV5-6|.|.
CASSLGQGLDEQYF
TGTGCCAGCAGCTTGGGCCAGGGTCTTGACGAGCAGTACTTC
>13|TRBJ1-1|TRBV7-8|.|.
CASRSGMNTEAFF
TGTGCCAGCAGGTCCGGCATGAACACTGAAGCTTTCTTT
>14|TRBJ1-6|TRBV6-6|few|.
CASSSGHYNSPLHF
TGTGCCAGCTCTAGTGGTCACTATAATTCACCCCTCCACTTT
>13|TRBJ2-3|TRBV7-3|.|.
CASSLTGVDTQYF
TGTGCCAGCAGCTTAACAGGAGTGGATACGCAGTATTTT